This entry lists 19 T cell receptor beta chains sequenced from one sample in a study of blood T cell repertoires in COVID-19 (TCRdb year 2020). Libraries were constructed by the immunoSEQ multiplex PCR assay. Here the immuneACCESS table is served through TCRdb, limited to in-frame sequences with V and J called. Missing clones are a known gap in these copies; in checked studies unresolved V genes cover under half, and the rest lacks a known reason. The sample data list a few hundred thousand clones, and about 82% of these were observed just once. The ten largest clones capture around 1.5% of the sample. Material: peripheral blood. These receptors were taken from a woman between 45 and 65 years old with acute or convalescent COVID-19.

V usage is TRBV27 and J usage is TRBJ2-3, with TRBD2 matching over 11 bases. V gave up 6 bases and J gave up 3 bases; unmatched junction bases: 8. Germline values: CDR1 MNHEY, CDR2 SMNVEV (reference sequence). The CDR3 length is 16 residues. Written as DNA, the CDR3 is TGTGCCAGCAGCCGACTACTAGCGGGAGTAACAGATACGCAGTATTTT. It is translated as CASSRLLAGVTDTQYF.

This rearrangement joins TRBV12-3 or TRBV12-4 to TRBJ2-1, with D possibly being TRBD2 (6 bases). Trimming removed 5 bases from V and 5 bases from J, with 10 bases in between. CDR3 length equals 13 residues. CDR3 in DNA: TGTGCCAGCAGTAGCCGACTAGACAATGAGCAGTTCTTC. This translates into CASSSRLDNEQFF.

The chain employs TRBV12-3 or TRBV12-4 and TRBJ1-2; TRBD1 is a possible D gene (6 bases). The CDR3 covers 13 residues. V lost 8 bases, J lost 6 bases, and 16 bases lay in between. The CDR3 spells CASEGGDDNGYTF. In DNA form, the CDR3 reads TGTGCCAGCGAGGGGGGGGACGACAATGGCTACACCTTC.

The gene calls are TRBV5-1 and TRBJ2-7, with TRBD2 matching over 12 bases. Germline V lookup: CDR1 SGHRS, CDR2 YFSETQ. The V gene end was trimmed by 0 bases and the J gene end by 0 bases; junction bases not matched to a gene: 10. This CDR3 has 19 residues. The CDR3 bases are TGCGCCAGCAGCTTGGGTTGGCTAGCGGGAGGGCCTGGCTCCTACGAGCAGTACTTC. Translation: CASSLGWLAGGPGSYEQYF.

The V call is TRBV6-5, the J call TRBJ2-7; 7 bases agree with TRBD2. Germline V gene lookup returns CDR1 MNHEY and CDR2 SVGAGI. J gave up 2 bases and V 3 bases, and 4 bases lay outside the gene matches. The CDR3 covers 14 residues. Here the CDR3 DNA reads TGTGCCAGCAGTTATGGAAGCGGGGCCTACGAGCAGTACTTC. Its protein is CASSYGSGAYEQYF.

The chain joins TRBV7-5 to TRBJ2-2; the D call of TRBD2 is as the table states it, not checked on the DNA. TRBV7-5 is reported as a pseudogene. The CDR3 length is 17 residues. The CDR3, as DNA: TGTGCCAGAAGCTTAGGTAGCGGGAGGGGGGACACCGGGGAGCTGTTTTTT. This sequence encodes CARSLGSGRGDTGELFF.

The CDR3 sequence: CASSDKQGGNEKLFF. For the CDR3, the DNA is TGTGCCAGCAGCGACAAACAGGGGGGGAATGAAAAACTGTTTTTT. The chain combines TRBV5-8 with TRBJ1-4; 8 bases are shared with TRBD1. The CDR3 is 15 residues long. With V trimmed by 4 bases and J by 5 bases, 7 bases remained unmatched. The germline V gene encodes CDR1 SGHTS and CDR2 YDEGEE.

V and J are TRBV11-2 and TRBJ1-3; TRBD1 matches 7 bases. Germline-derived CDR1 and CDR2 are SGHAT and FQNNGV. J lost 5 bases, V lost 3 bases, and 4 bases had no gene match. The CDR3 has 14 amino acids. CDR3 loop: CASSFGDSRNTIYF. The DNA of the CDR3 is TGTGCCAGCAGCTTCGGGGACAGCAGAAACACCATATATTTT. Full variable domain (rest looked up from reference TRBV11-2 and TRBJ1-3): EAGVAQSPRYKIIEKRQSVAFWCNPISGHATLYWYQQILGQGPKLLIQFQNNGVVDDSQLPKDRFSAERLKGVDSTLKIQPAKLEDSAVYLCASSFGDSRNTIYFGEGSWLTVV.

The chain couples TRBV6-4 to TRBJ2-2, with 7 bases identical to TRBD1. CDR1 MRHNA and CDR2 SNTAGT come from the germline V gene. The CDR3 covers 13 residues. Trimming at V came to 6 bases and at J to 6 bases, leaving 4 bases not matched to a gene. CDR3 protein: CASRRQGAGELFF. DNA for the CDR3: TGTGCCAGCAGAAGACAGGGTGCCGGGGAGCTGTTTTTT.

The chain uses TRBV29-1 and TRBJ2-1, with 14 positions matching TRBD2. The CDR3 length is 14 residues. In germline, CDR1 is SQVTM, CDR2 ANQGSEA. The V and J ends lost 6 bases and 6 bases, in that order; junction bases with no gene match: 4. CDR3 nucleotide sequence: TGCAGCGTGGAGGGACTAGCGGGAGTCAATGAGCAGTTCTTC. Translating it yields CSVEGLAGVNEQFF.

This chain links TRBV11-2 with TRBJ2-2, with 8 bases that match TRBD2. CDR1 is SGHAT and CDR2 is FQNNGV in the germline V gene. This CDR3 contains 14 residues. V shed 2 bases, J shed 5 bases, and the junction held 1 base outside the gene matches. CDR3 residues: CASSLRGGTGELFF. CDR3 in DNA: TGTGCCAGCAGCTTACGGGGGGGGACCGGGGAGCTGTTTTTT.

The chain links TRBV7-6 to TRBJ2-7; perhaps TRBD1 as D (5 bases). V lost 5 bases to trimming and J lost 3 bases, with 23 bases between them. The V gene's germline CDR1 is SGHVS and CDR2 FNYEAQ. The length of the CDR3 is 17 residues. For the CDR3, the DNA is TGTGCCAGCAGCCGGGTCCGGCCAGGGTCCAGAAACTACGAGCAGTACTTC. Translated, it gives CASSRVRPGSRNYEQYF.

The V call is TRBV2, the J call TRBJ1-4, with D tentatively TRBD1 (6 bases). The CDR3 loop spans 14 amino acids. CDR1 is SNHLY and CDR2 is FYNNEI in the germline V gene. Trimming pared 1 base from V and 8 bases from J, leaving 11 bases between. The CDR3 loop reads CASSEVGAGEKLFF. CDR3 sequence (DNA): TGTGCCAGCAGTGAAGTGGGGGCCGGAGAAAAACTGTTTTTT.

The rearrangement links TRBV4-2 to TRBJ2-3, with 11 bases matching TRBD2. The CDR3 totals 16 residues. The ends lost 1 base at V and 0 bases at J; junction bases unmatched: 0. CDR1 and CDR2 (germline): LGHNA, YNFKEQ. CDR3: CASSQGLAGSTDTQYF. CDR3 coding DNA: TGTGCCAGCAGCCAAGGACTAGCGGGGAGCACAGATACGCAGTATTTT.

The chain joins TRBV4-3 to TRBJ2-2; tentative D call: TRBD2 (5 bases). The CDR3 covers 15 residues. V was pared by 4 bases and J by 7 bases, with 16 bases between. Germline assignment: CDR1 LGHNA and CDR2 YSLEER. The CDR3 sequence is CASSRASGIVGELFF. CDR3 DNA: TGCGCCAGCAGCCGCGCCAGCGGCATCGTCGGGGAGCTGTTTTTT.

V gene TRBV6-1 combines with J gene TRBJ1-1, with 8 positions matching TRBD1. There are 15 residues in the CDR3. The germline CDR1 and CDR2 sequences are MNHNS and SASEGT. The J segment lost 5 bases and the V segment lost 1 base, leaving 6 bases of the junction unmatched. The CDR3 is CASSEVQGALTEAFF. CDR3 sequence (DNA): TGTGCCAGCAGTGAAGTCCAGGGGGCGCTGACTGAAGCTTTCTTT.

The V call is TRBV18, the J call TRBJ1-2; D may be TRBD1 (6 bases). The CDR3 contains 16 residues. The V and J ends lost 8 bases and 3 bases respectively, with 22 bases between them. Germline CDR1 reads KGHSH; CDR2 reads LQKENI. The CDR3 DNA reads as TGTGCCAGCACCCGGGCAGGGGCCGTCGGGTACTATGGCTACACCTTC. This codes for CASTRAGAVGYYGYTF.

DNA for the CDR3: TGTGCCAGCAGCCCCCGGGACAGGGGTTCCTACGAGCAGTACTTC. Amino acid sequence: CASSPRDRGSYEQYF. This rearrangement joins TRBV7-9 to TRBJ2-7; 10 bases fit TRBD1. The CDR3 runs to 15 residues. Germline CDR1 SEHNR, CDR2 FQNEAQ (reference sequence). Germline trimming cut 5 bases from V and 1 base from J; bases unmatched to any gene: 5.

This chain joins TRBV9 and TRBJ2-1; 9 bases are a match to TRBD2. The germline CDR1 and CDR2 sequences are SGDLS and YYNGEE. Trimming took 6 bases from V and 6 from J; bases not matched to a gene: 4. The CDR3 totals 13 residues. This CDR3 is CASTGLASNEQFF. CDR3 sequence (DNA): TGTGCCAGCACGGGACTAGCATCCAATGAGCAGTTCTTC.